This T cell receptor (beta chain) is from a study of CD8 T cells in Susac syndrome (dated by TCRdb to the late 2010s). With respect to the entire study: Among the Susac syndrome patients who were sequenced, clinically active disease was present in more than 5 and clinical remission was observed in roughly eight. Susac syndrome patients were therapy-naive, on corticosteroids (some also receiving IVIg), or on IVIg alone at blood withdrawal. Repertoire sequencing was used to test whether CD8+ T cell activation and differentiation in Susac syndrome was antigen driven. The clonality of the CD8+ T cell repertoire was compared across approximately twelve healthy donors, roughly 14 Susac syndrome patients and fewer than 16 multiple sclerosis patients.

The sample holds a few counts of this clonotype. There is no known antigen for this receptor. No clone much larger than this one lies a single base away; base qualities are absent. General findings and caveats noted by the study authors: Looking at Susac-specific public clones, the researchers identified roughly 17 in the total CD8+ repertoire and a few in the CD8+ TEMRA repertoire. The number of individuals in the TCR sequencing and HLA analysis was acknowledged as relatively small. CD8+ repertoires in Susac syndrome showed clonal expansion, which was highest in CD8+ TEMRA cells and was greater in clinically active patients than in remitting patients.

Sequences SGHTA (CDR1) and FQGTGA (CDR2) are obtained from the germline V gene. Clipping removes 5 bases from V and 2 bases from J, with 10 as the unmatched junction base count. Including cysteine and phenylalanine, the CDR3 has 16 amino acids. The sequence is cut down to CDR3 DNA, 48 bases in frame from base 1. RNA was extracted using the RNeasy kit, and about 0.45 to 1 microgram was reverse transcribed with random hexamers. TCR beta CDR3 regions were amplified with the immunoSEQ multiplex PCR assay covering 54 Vbeta and 13 Jbeta segments. Bias from PCR amplification was corrected by using a synthetic template baseline for primer optimization and for computational correction. The original methods were these. Reads were annotated to V, D and J genes per IMGT and analyzed with immunoSEQ Analyzer, keeping only productive sequences. Clonality was calculated as one minus the Shannon entropy normalized by log2 of the number of productive unique sequences. For each patient and control, public and private clones were evaluated among the 100 most prevalent clones. A clone was defined as Susac-specific if it was absent from the healthy and MS cohorts, from some 980 published viral clones and from other ImmuneACCESS disease sequences. TCRdb cleaned the public reads at Q25 with fastp, built clones with MiXCR and kept in-frame beta chains. For every CDR3 protein sequence, its rows merge into one entry that carries the most common genes and DNA. These V and J calls are TCRdb output, not the study's own analysis. In all, the sample holds 100,000 to 150,000 distinct CDR3 sequences, and more than 90% of those were seen once. The top ten constitute approximately 0.2% of the sample.

High-throughput TCR beta sequencing profiled peripheral blood CD8+ and CD4+ T cells from healthy donors, Susac syndrome patients and multiple sclerosis patients. Susac syndrome patients met recently defined diagnostic criteria for definite or probable disease. CD8+ TEMRA cells were enriched by FACS, while bulk CD8+ and CD4+ T cells were purified by magnetic negative isolation. Blood was collected in EDTA tubes and processed within 24 hours, with PBMCs isolated through density gradient centrifugation. PBMCs intended for TCR sequencing were frozen in liquid nitrogen and were later thawed in a 37 degrees C water bath. The sorted or isolated CD4+, CD8+ and CD8+ TEMRA cells reached a purity of at least 90%.

The receptor was derived from a human donor with Susac syndrome. This chain is built from TRBV7-3 and TRBJ2-3; TRBD2 fits 7 bases in the junction. Sequencing input: CD8+ T cells from PBMCs. The encoded CDR3 is CASSPGTNQFTDTQYF. The base sequence is TGTGCCAGCAGCCCGGGGACTAATCAATTCACAGATACGCAGTATTTT.